This T cell receptor beta chain is drawn from a study of cytomegalovirus exposure and HLA in healthy donors. Study-level results: Researchers reported from a later analysis that most CMV-associated TCR beta chains appeared HLA-restricted. High sensitivity and specificity were reportedly achieved when the classifier diagnosed cytomegalovirus status.

V was pared by 5 bases and J by 1 base, with 10 bases between. The CDR3 length is 14 residues. Germline-derived CDR1 and CDR2 are SGHTA and FQGTGA. 60 Vbeta and 13 Jbeta primers were used in PCR. Sequenced by immunoSEQ multiplex PCR; TCRdb stores in-frame clones only, minus some. This table has some 140,000 clones, 60% to 80% appearing once. As regards this clone: What it binds is not known.

This TCR derives from a woman aged 55-75 years in good health and CMV-seronegative. Sequenced input: PBMCs. This chain uses TRBV7-3 with TRBJ2-3, with D unresolved. As DNA, the CDR3 is TGTGCCAGCAGCCCAAGCGCCGGCACAGATACGCAGTATTTT. Protein product: CASSPSAGTDTQYF. Full variable domain (rest looked up from reference TRBV7-3 and TRBJ2-3): GAGVSQTPSNKVTEKGKYVELRCDPISGHTALYWYRQSLGQGPEFLIYFQGTGAADDSGLPNDRFFAVRPEGSVSTLKIQRTERGDSAVYLCASSPSAGTDTQYFGPGTRLTVL.